This TCR beta chain came from a study of blood T cell repertoires in COVID-19. TCRdb's table, derived via immunoSEQ multiplex PCR, lists solely in-frame clones and lacks some. The sample lists around 300,000 clones; around 90% were seen once. Sequenced material: peripheral blood. The receptor comes from a man in his late teens or twenties with active or convalescent COVID-19.

The CDR3 region is CAISEPTGGYENIQYF. The CDR3 DNA reads as TGTGCCATCAGTGAGCCCACAGGGGGCTACGAAAACATTCAGTACTTC. This sequence joins TRBV10-3 and TRBJ2-4, with TRBD1 matching over 9 bases. The CDR3 covers 16 residues. V was pared by 2 bases and J by 5 bases, with 7 bases of the junction left unmatched. CDR1 is ENHRY and CDR2 is SYGVKD in the germline V gene.